Listed here is a single T cell receptor beta chain. What it binds is unknown. 60 Vbeta and 13 Jbeta primers were used in PCR. Data came from immunoSEQ multiplex PCR; TCRdb stores just in-frame clones and leaves some out. The table lists 100,000 to 150,000 clones. These data belong to a study of cytomegalovirus exposure and HLA in healthy donors. Study-wide points: With later analysis, a missense DCLRE1C variant became linked to TCR beta V- and J-gene trimming.

The CDR3 is 13 amino acids. Germline values: CDR1 SGHRS, CDR2 YFSETQ. The germline V and J ends were trimmed by 2 bases and 10 bases, with 15 bases remaining between them. Specimen: PBMCs. This clonotype originated in a man between 18 and 35 years old in good health and CMV-seronegative. The rearrangement joins TRBV5-1 to TRBJ1-2, with D possibly matching TRBD1 (5 bases). Here the CDR3 reads CASSLYLQVDYTF. The CDR3 nucleotides are TGCGCCAGCAGCTTATACTTACAGGTCGACTACACCTTC. The full variable domain, with the rest looked up from reference TRBV5-1 and TRBJ1-2, is KAGVTQTPRYLIKTRGQQVTLSCSPISGHRSVSWYQQTPGQGLQFLFEYFSETQRNKGNFPGRFSGRQFSNSRSEMNVSTLELGDSALYLCASSLYLQVDYTFGSGTRLTVV.